A single sample is the source of the 5 T cell receptor beta chains below, sequenced in a study of blood T cell repertoires in COVID-19 (dated by TCRdb to the early 2020s). The library was obtained by the immunoSEQ multiplex PCR assay. Held by TCRdb, this immuneACCESS table contains in-frame sequences only and omits some clones. Under half of the omission traces to an unresolved V gene where checked; the cause of the rest is unknown. The sample yields a few hundred thousand clones; 85% to 90% were counted once. Jointly, the top ten make up 10% of the sample. Sequencing was carried out using peripheral blood. These receptor sequences come from a woman in her fifties or sixties with COVID-19, enrolled during active disease.

The chain has TRBV19 and TRBJ2-6; 9 bases map to TRBD1. V trimming: 5 bases; J trimming: 0 bases; junction bases outside the gene matches: 11. The CDR3 consists of 19 residues. Germline V gene data show CDR1 as LNHDA and CDR2 as SQIVND (reference sequence). The CDR3, as DNA: TGTGCCAGTAGTCCGAGACAGGGGGGACTCCGCTCTGGGGCCAACGTCCTGACTTTC. It yields the protein CASSPRQGGLRSGANVLTF.

This rearrangement joins TRBV28 to TRBJ1-5; D is possibly TRBD1 (5 bases). This CDR3 has 16 residues. V lost 5 bases and J lost 0, with 14 bases in between. CDR1 and CDR2 (germline): MDHEN, SYDVKM. DNA of the CDR3: TGTGCCAGCAGTGCCCCCACAGGCTATAGCAATCAGCCCCAGCATTTT. As protein: CASSAPTGYSNQPQHF.

The J gene is TRBJ2-3, the V gene TRBV3-1 (or the pseudogene TRBV3-2); 8 bases match TRBD1. Germline loops: CDR1 LGHDT, CDR2 YNNKEL (reference sequence). With V trimmed by 4 bases and J by 1 base, 1 base remained unmatched. The CDR3 covers 14 residues. The CDR3 protein is CASSPGQGTDTQYF. The DNA of the CDR3 is TGTGCCAGCAGCCCGGGACAGGGCACAGATACGCAGTATTTT.

V and J are TRBV15 and TRBJ1-4; tentative D call: TRBD1 (5 bases). Trimming stripped 5 bases from V and 7 bases from J, with 17 bases between. The CDR3 runs 15 residues. Germline V gene sequence: CDR1 LNHNV, CDR2 YYDKDF (reference sequence). In DNA form, the CDR3 reads TGTGCCACCAGCCCGAGGCGGGGCGCCGGTGAAAAACTGTTTTTT. Residues: CATSPRRGAGEKLFF.

The CDR3 here is CASSLGREMHGYTF. In nucleotides, the CDR3 is TGTGCCAGCAGCTTGGGGCGGGAGATGCATGGCTACACCTTC. The chain employs TRBV5-4 and TRBJ1-2; D uncertain. In germline, CDR1 is SGHNT, CDR2 YYREEE (reference sequence). This CDR3 spans 14 amino acids. V shed 0 bases and J shed 6 bases, with 12 bases lying between them.